This T cell receptor beta chain is drawn from a study of STAT5B mutations in CD4+ large granular lymphocyte leukemia. Study-wide results and caveats: Patient CD4-sorted repertoires looked more clonal than healthy CD4+ repertoires, even without putative leukemic clones.

In germline, CDR1 is MNHEY, CDR2 SMNVEV (reference sequence). The CDR3 covers 15 residues. V gave up 0 bases and J gave up 5 bases, with 13 bases separating them. Libraries were prepared by immunoSEQ multiplex PCR; TCRdb keeps only in-frame clonotypes and omits some of them. The sample shows about 30,000 clones, more than 60% of them seen only once. About this clone: Its cognate antigen is unknown.

The TCR was taken from a human donor in good health. The chain couples TRBV27 to TRBJ1-2; D gene unclear. The material sequenced was CD4+ T cells from blood buffy coats. DNA for the CDR3: TGTGCCAGCAGTTTATCGTACGGGATGAATTATGGCTACACCTTC. This sequence encodes CASSLSYGMNYGYTF.